What follows is one TCR beta chain and its context. No much larger clonotype is one base removed from it; base qualities were not supplied. Other nucleotide sequences in the sample specify the same CDR3. The sample is drawn from a study of blood T cell repertoires in acute mononucleosis (dated by TCRdb to 2019 to 2021). Notes on the research overall: To capture the primary response, acute-phase samples were obtained within 2 weeks of when symptoms began. In acute infection, YVL-BR-specific cells made up a mean of roughly 2.2% of blood CD8 T cells and GLC-BM-specific cells made up a mean of approximately 1.2%. A mean blood EBV load of roughly 4 log10 genome copies per million B cells was observed during acute infection, and a mean blood EBV load of 2.5 to 3 was observed at convalescence. Here is what the overall study found, with its caveats: Persistence into convalescence was observed for only around 9% of unique acute clonotypes, yet most of the response was made up by these persisting clonotypes, and the remaining acute clonotypes were seemingly replaced by new diverse de novo clonotypes. The low acute-to-convalescent clonotype overlap might be partly explained by sampling error, because only a fraction of each donor's blood was analyzed. Both chains seemed to play a part in GLC-BM selection, with public TCRbeta motifs on BV14-BJ2 and BV20-BJ1 appearing together with a TCRalpha motif on AV5-AJ31. With just three donors in the cohort, the group averages were based on very few individuals.

The time point label, read with the paper, signifies: acute infectious mononucleosis, at clinical presentation within 2 weeks of symptom onset (visit 1). The study tracked CD8 T cell responses to two immunodominant EBV epitopes, BRLF1 109 (YVL-BR) and BMLF1 280 (GLC-BM), over primary infection. Primary EBV infection was taken to be indicated by a positive serum heterophile antibody test and EBV viral capsid antigen-specific IgM. Magnetic positive selection (MACS) was first used to enrich total CD8 T cells from PBMCs. A FACSAria III was used to sort live CD3+ CD8+ tetramer+ cells to over 95% purity. Cells were sorted with a PE-conjugated tetramer loaded with the BMLF1 280-288 peptide. TCR repertoires of EBV epitope-specific CD8 T cells were deep-sequenced directly ex vivo after tetramer sorting, at acute infection and at convalescence. Donors were three people aged roughly 18 to 30 with clinical acute infectious mononucleosis and laboratory evidence of primary EBV infection. Heparinized peripheral blood was collected once when donors presented clinically with mononucleosis symptoms and a second time roughly 6 months afterward. Ficoll-Paque density gradient centrifugation was used to isolate PBMCs.

From its cysteine to its phenylalanine, the CDR3 spans 14 amino acids. The sequence is cut down to CDR3 DNA, 42 bases in frame from base 1. Via the germline V gene, CDR1 is SQVTM and CDR2 ANQGSEA. Compared with germline, V lacks 0 bases and J lacks 7 bases; bases without a gene match: 8. For TCR profiling, total RNA from no fewer than 8,500 sorted tetramer+ CD8 T cells was reverse transcribed into cDNA. CDR3 regions were PCR-amplified with primers annealing to V and J regions, and unique molecular identifiers were added to track templates. The immunoSEQ platform, including its sequencing and error-correction standards, was used to profile TCRalpha and TCRbeta chains. The study's processing was this. Clonal copy numbers were corrected for sequencing and PCR errors, and CDR3s were defined according to IMGT conventions. Analysis was limited to productive rearrangements and used immunoSEQ Analyzer versions 2.0 and 3.0, and gene-pairing frequencies were further processed in Microsoft Excel. Circos plots were used to display V-J pairings, and MEME together with a custom motifSearch program was used to find CDR3 motifs. The OLGA algorithm was used to calculate the probability of generation of TCR sequences. A clonotype seen at both visits was called persistent, a clonotype seen only at the acute visit was called nonpersistent, and a clonotype seen only at convalescence was called de novo. Any amino acid clonotype used by more than one donor was defined as a public TCR. TCRdb re-hosts the immuneACCESS table, in-frame sequences only. Its copies lack some clones; in the studies checked, an unresolved V gene accounts for under half of them, and the cause for the rest is not known. The DNA gave D and trimming, while V, J and clone size come from that table. This sample holds over 2,000 clones; about 65% were observed only once. The leading ten clones occupy about half of the sample.

This receptor was identified in a young woman with infectious mononucleosis caused by EBV. The chain couples TRBV29-1 to TRBJ2-5; TRBD1 matches 7 bases in the middle. The source was EBV GLC epitope tetramer+ CD8+ T cells sorted from PBMCs, collected during acute infectious mononucleosis. The label giving this sample's cell subset or site can be read as: CD8 T cells binding tetramer with EBV BMLF1 280-288 peptide (GLC-BM). The sequenced DNA: TGCAGCGTTGAAGAAGACAGGGTGAGGATGACCCAGTACTTC. It codes for CSVEEDRVRMTQYF. Where the CDR3 stops, the reference TRBV29-1 and TRBJ2-5 genes take over; the full variable domain is SAVISQKPSRDICQRGTSLTIQCQVDSQVTMMFWYRQQPGQSLTLIATANQGSEATYESGFVIDKFPISRPNLTFSTLTVSNMSPEDSSIYLCSVEEDRVRMTQYFGPGTRLLVL.